The 32 T cell receptor beta chains presented below share a single source sample, sequenced in a study of T cells in Graves' hyperthyroidism and ophthalmopathy. Researchers amplified the TCR beta CDR3 regions from RNA transcripts. A first-round RT-PCR of the TCR CDR3 used the HTBI primer set. MiXCR, run by TCRdb on the multiplex PCR reads, gives a single entry per CDR3 protein. Seen here are some 500,000 distinct CDR3 sequences, approximately 14% observed once, and the top ten hold 15% to 20%. The source material was blood. These receptors were collected from a woman in her late teens or twenties with Graves' hyperthyroidism.

The table lists this clonotype with many counts. The chain combines TRBV30 with TRBJ2-1; D is perhaps TRBD2 (6 bases). The V end lost 0 bases, the J end lost 11 bases, and 17 bases lay between the germline ends. Germline V CDR1 and CDR2: GTSNPN, SVGIG (reference sequence). The CDR3 length is 14 residues. CDR3 in amino acids: CAWSVGTGDYKQFF. The CDR3 nucleotides read TGTGCCTGGAGTGTCGGGACTGGCGATTATAAGCAGTTCTTC.

This clonotype turned up a few times. The chain carries TRBV19 and TRBJ2-1; D possibly matches TRBD1 or TRBD2 (6 bases each). V gave up 8 bases and J gave up 10 bases, with 21 bases separating them. The CDR3 covers 14 residues. Germline V gene sequence: CDR1 LNHDA, CDR2 SQIVND (reference sequence). In nucleotides, the CDR3 is TGTGCCAGTCGAATGGAGGGGGGCTCACACGAGCAGTTCTTC. Encoded protein: CASRMEGGSHEQFF.

This clonotype turned up a few times. An end of the junction does not agree with germline; a read error may underlie this. The rearrangement uses TRBV19 and TRBJ1-5; D gene unclear. Per the germline V gene, CDR1 is LNHDA and CDR2 is SQIVND (reference sequence). The CDR3 loop spans 17 amino acids. This CDR3 is CASSIDLEHLSSQPQHF. CDR3 DNA: TGTGCCAGTAGTATAGATCTGGAACACCTTAGCAGTCAGCCCCAGCATTTT.

This clonotype was detected ten times or more. V and J are TRBV3-1 and TRBJ2-1; the D gene is possibly TRBD2 (5 bases). Germline V CDR1 and CDR2: LGHDT, YNNKEL (reference sequence). The CDR3 is 18 amino acids. The ends were cut back, 1 base at V and 4 bases at J, with 20 bases in the middle. DNA for the CDR3: TGTGCCAGCAGCCAAGTAGGAGAAGGAGGAGTGGGGTACAATGAGCAGTTCTTC. It specifies CASSQVGEGGVGYNEQFF.

In its sample, this clonotype was seen many times. V gene TRBV19 combines with J gene TRBJ2-1; possible D gene TRBD2, 5 bases. The CDR3 consists of 12 residues. V was pared by 6 bases and J by 7 bases, with 10 bases between. Germline CDR1 LNHDA, CDR2 SQIVND (reference sequence). The CDR3: CASRLARNEQFF. DNA for the CDR3: TGTGCCAGTAGGCTAGCTAGGAATGAGCAGTTCTTC.

Ten or more counts support this clonotype. J is TRBJ2-5 and V is TRBV20-1, with 7 bases aligning to TRBD2. There are 12 residues in the CDR3. The V gene's germline CDR1 is DFQATT and CDR2 SNEGSKA (reference sequence). V shed 1 base, J shed 6 bases, and the junction held 2 bases outside the gene matches. In DNA form, the CDR3 reads TGCAGTGCTAGAGTGGGGGGGAAGACCCAGTACTTC. Its protein is CSARVGGKTQYF.

V and J are TRBV7-9 and TRBJ1-1; 8 bases match TRBD1. The V segment lost 5 bases and the J segment 4 bases; nucleotides outside the gene matches: 9. Per the germline V gene, CDR1 is SEHNR and CDR2 is FQNEAQ (reference sequence). The CDR3 runs to 15 residues. The CDR3 DNA reads TGTGCCAGCAGCCAAGAACAGGGGGGGGGCACTGAAGCTTTCTTT. Its protein product is CASSQEQGGGTEAFF. The whole variable domain, remainder taken from reference TRBV7-9 and TRBJ1-1, is DTGVSQNPRHKITKRGQNVTFRCDPISEHNRLYWYRQTLGQGPEFLTYFQNEAQLEKSRLLSDRFSAERPKGSFSTLEIQRTEQGDSAMYLCASSQEQGGGTEAFFGQGTRLTVV.

In its sample, this clonotype was seen many times. The chain joins TRBV7-3 to TRBJ2-2, with 10 positions matching TRBD2. Germline CDR1 SGHTA, CDR2 FQGTGA. CDR3 size: 17 residues. The V gene end was trimmed by 0 bases and the J gene end by 7 bases; junction bases not matched to a gene: 8. The CDR3 nucleotides read TGTGCCAGCAGCTTAACAGGCCTAGCGGGAGTCGGCGGGGAGCTGTTTTTT. Protein product: CASSLTGLAGVGGELFF.

This clonotype was counted ten times or more. V and J are TRBV6-1 and TRBJ2-5; 13 bases map to TRBD2. This CDR3 is 18 amino acids long. Germline trimming cut 5 bases from V and 3 bases from J; bases unmatched to any gene: 12. Germline V CDR1 and CDR2: MNHNS, SASEGT. The DNA for the CDR3 is TGTGCCAGCAGTCCGGGACTAGCGGGATGGAAAGGAGAAGAGACCCAGTACTTC. This encodes CASSPGLAGWKGEETQYF.

In its sample, this clonotype was seen many times. The chain employs TRBV2 and TRBJ1-2, with unresolved D. The CDR3 is 13 amino acids. Trimming removed 1 base at V and 4 bases at J, with 7 bases between. The germline V gene has CDR1 SNHLY and CDR2 FYNNEI. The CDR3 here is CASSEGPSYGYTF. The DNA of the CDR3 is TGTGCCAGCAGTGAAGGGCCCTCCTATGGCTACACCTTC.

This clonotype was found many times. The chain links TRBV5-1 to TRBJ2-3, with 11 bases identical to TRBD2. The germline CDR1 and CDR2 sequences are SGHRS and YFSETQ. CDR3 length: 17 amino acids. V lost 4 bases, J lost 2 bases, and 9 bases stayed unmatched. CDR3 coding DNA: TGCGCCAGCAGCATACTAGGGACTAGCGGATTCACAGATACGCAGTATTTT. Protein: CASSILGTSGFTDTQYF.

This clonotype was observed at least ten times. The V and J genes are TRBV12-3 or TRBV12-4 and TRBJ2-3; TRBD2 is a possible D gene (7 bases). V shed 2 bases and J shed 6 bases, with 18 bases lying between them. The CDR3 spans 16 residues. The chain's CDR3 is CASSLRGGVKADTQYF. DNA for the CDR3: TGTGCCAGCAGTTTAAGGGGGGGGGTAAAAGCGGATACGCAGTATTTT.

This clonotype showed up many times. This sequence joins TRBV20-1 and TRBJ2-7, with D possibly matching TRBD1 (5 bases). V gave up 8 bases and J gave up 5 bases, with 16 bases separating them. The V gene's germline CDR1 is DFQATT and CDR2 SNEGSKA (reference sequence). CDR3 length: 12 residues. CDR3 loop: CSLSRTPDEQYF. CDR3 DNA sequence: TGCAGTCTTAGTAGGACACCCGACGAGCAGTACTTC.

This clonotype was seen only a few times. V gene TRBV5-1 combines with J gene TRBJ2-3; 10 nucleotides line up with TRBD2. CDR1 and CDR2 (germline): SGHRS, YFSETQ. Losses at the gene ends were 0 bases for V and 4 bases for J; bases not matched to a gene: 2. This CDR3 is 15 amino acids long. The CDR3 DNA reads TGCGCCAGCAGCTTGGTGCTAGCGGGGGCAGATACGCAGTATTTT. Amino acids: CASSLVLAGADTQYF.

This clonotype was seen many times. The gene calls are TRBV27 and TRBJ1-2; D may be TRBD1 (6 bases). The CDR3 totals 14 residues. Trimming stripped 4 bases from V and 8 bases from J, with 17 bases between. The V gene's germline CDR1 is MNHEY and CDR2 SMNVEV (reference sequence). The CDR3 DNA follows: TGTGCCAGCAGTTCGACGGGGGGGGCCCGCGGCTACACCTTC. Translating it yields CASSSTGGARGYTF.

This chain joins TRBV19 and TRBJ2-7, with a possible D match to TRBD2 (6 bases). The V gene lost 1 base and the J gene lost 5 bases, with 9 bases spanning the gap. The CDR3 length is 13 residues. Per the germline V gene, CDR1 is LNHDA and CDR2 is SQIVND (reference sequence). CDR3 sequence: CASSIAGSDEQYV. The CDR3 DNA is TGTGCCAGTAGTATAGCCGGGAGTGACGAGCAGTACGTC.

This clonotype was observed many times. V usage is TRBV20-1 and J usage is TRBJ1-4; 7 bases fit TRBD1. Unmatched junction bases numbered 7, after V lost 4 bases and J lost 5 bases. This CDR3 contains 14 residues. Germline-derived CDR1 and CDR2 are DFQATT and SNEGSKA (reference sequence). The CDR3 nucleotides are TGCAGTGCTACCCGAACCAGGGGGAATGAAAAACTGTTTTTT. Protein: CSATRTRGNEKLFF.

This clonotype was picked up many times. The chain uses TRBV3-1 and TRBJ2-3; D perhaps matches TRBD2 (6 bases). The germline CDR1 and CDR2 sequences are LGHDT and YNNKEL (reference sequence). V shed 0 bases and J shed 0 bases, with 13 bases lying between them. The CDR3 runs 17 residues. The CDR3, as DNA: TGTGCCAGCAGCCAAGATGGGGACTGGAGGAGCACAGATACGCAGTATTTT. Amino acid sequence: CASSQDGDWRSTDTQYF.

This clonotype was seen repeatedly, ten times or more. The genes are TRBV3-1 and TRBJ2-1, with 7 bases lining up with TRBD2. The trim removed 0 bases at V and 7 bases at J, leaving 3 bases unmatched. The CDR3 runs to 14 residues. Germline V lookup: CDR1 LGHDT, CDR2 YNNKEL (reference sequence). The CDR3 protein is CASSQDHGGNEQFF. In DNA form, the CDR3 reads TGTGCCAGCAGCCAAGACCACGGGGGGAATGAGCAGTTCTTC.

The chain employs TRBV5-5 and TRBJ1-5, with D possibly TRBD1 on 5 matching bases. V lost 4 bases and J lost 3, with 11 bases in between. Germline V gives CDR1 SGHKS, CDR2 YYEKEE (reference sequence). The CDR3 is 14 residues long. The CDR3 bases are TGTGCCAGCAGCCAATTGGGGGACAATCAGCCCCAGCATTTT. It is translated as CASSQLGDNQPQHF.

The table lists this clonotype with many counts. J is TRBJ1-2 and V is TRBV12-3 or TRBV12-4; D remains ambiguous. This CDR3 comprises 13 residues. V was cut by 11 bases and J by 2 bases, with 15 bases left in between. CDR3 in DNA: TGTGCCTGTACACAAGCTCGAAACTATGGCTACACCTTC. Translating it yields CACTQARNYGYTF.

This clonotype was picked up many times. The chain has TRBV4-1 and TRBJ2-2, with 10 bases lining up with TRBD2. The J segment lost 0 bases and the V segment lost 3 bases, leaving 13 bases of the junction unmatched. The germline gives CDR1 MGHRA, CDR2 YSYEKL. The CDR3 contains 20 residues. The CDR3 loop is CASSHEPLTSGRANTGELFF. CDR3 bases: TGCGCCAGCAGCCACGAACCCCTGACTAGCGGGCGCGCGAACACCGGGGAGCTGTTTTTT.

This clonotype has at least ten counts. This chain connects TRBV11-2 to TRBJ1-2; 9 nucleotides line up with TRBD1. The CDR3 consists of 13 residues. The germline CDR1 and CDR2 sequences are SGHAT and FQNNGV. The V and J ends lost 5 bases and 7 bases, in that order; junction bases with no gene match: 5. The CDR3 nucleotides read TGTGCCAGCAGCCAGGGACAGGGTAGTGGCTACACCTTC. This gives the protein CASSQGQGSGYTF.

This clonotype has a count of ten or more. The rearrangement joins TRBV6-1 to TRBJ2-3; D might be TRBD2 (5 bases). Trimming removed 6 bases at V and 6 bases at J, with 13 bases between. The CDR3 extends over 13 amino acids. From germline, CDR1 is MNHNS and CDR2 SASEGT. The CDR3 is CASRSDWMDTQYF. The CDR3 DNA reads as TGTGCCAGCAGGTCGGACTGGATGGATACGCAGTATTTT.

This clonotype was observed a few times. Being one base from a much bigger clone, this may be a read error. The J gene is TRBJ2-2, the V gene TRBV29-1; the match to TRBD2 covers 12 bases. Germline CDR1 reads SQVTM; CDR2 reads ANQGSEA. CDR3 length: 16 residues. The CDR3 nucleotides are TGCAGCGTTTGGGGACTAGCGGGTCCGAACGCCGGGGAGCTGTTTTTT. Protein product: CSVWGLAGPNAGELFF.

The chain links TRBV25-1 to TRBJ1-5; the D gene is possibly TRBD1 (5 bases). The CDR3 runs to 13 residues. Per the germline V gene, CDR1 is MGHDK and CDR2 is SYGVNS. Trimming left V 8 bases short and J 4 bases short, with 12 bases between. CDR3 in DNA: TGTGCCAGCGGGGCAGGGTATAATCAGCCCCAGCATTTT. Translating it yields CASGAGYNQPQHF.

Notes on this clonotype: A read error may produce the germline difference seen at one junction end. The DNA of the CDR3 is TGCGCCAGCAGTCCTTCGATCCAGGGTCCGGACGAGCAGTACTTC. Protein sequence: CASSPSIQGPDEQYF. This sequence joins TRBV5-5 and TRBJ2-7; D is possibly TRBD1 (5 bases). The CDR3 totals 15 residues. CDR1 is SGHKS and CDR2 is YYEKEE in the germline V gene (reference sequence).

This clonotype was counted many times. This chain links TRBV19 with TRBJ1-2, with 7 positions matching TRBD1. Germline trimming cut 7 bases from V and 5 bases from J; bases unmatched to any gene: 4. Germline V gives CDR1 LNHDA, CDR2 SQIVND (reference sequence). This CDR3 region has 12 residues. The CDR3 coding sequence is TGTGCCAGTACCGGACAGGCGTATGGCTACACCTTC. As protein: CASTGQAYGYTF. Filled out from reference TRBV19 and TRBJ1-2, the complete variable domain reads DGGITQSPKYLFRKEGQNVTLSCEQNLNHDAMYWYRQDPGQGLRLIYYSQIVNDFQKGDIAEGYSVSREKKESFPLTVTSAQKNPTAFYLCASTGQAYGYTFGSGTRLTVV.

Ten or more counts support this clonotype. The genes are TRBV6-1 and TRBJ2-7; 10 bases are shared with TRBD2. In germline, CDR1 is MNHNS, CDR2 SASEGT. The CDR3 spans 15 residues. With V trimmed by 6 bases and J by 0 bases, 5 bases remained unmatched. The CDR3 sequence is CASRDSGRSSYEQYF. CDR3 DNA: TGTGCCAGCAGGGATAGCGGGAGGAGCTCCTACGAGCAGTACTTC.

The chain combines TRBV4-1 with TRBJ2-2; no clear D gene. Germline CDR1 reads MGHRA; CDR2 reads YSYEKL. This CDR3 contains 15 residues. The V end lost 2 bases, the J end lost 0 bases, and 7 bases lay between the germline ends. The CDR3 DNA reads as TGCGCCAGCAGCCAAACCCCGCCGAACACCGGGGAGCTGTTTTTT. Its protein product is CASSQTPPNTGELFF.

This chain connects TRBV27 to TRBJ2-5; 9 bases map to TRBD1. The CDR3 is 16 residues long. The J segment lost 2 bases and the V segment lost 5 bases, leaving 9 bases of the junction unmatched. Germline V gives CDR1 MNHEY, CDR2 SMNVEV (reference sequence). The CDR3 loop reads CASSVSGTGWQETQYF. For the CDR3, the DNA is TGTGCCAGCAGTGTCTCCGGGACAGGGTGGCAAGAGACCCAGTACTTC.

V usage is TRBV12-3 or TRBV12-4 and J usage is TRBJ1-4, with 7 bases identical to TRBD1. This CDR3 is 15 amino acids long. V was pared by 5 bases and J by 5 bases, with 8 bases of the junction left unmatched. CDR3 amino acids: CASSSRDSPNEKLFF. In DNA, the CDR3 is TGTGCCAGCAGTAGCCGGGACAGTCCAAATGAAAAACTGTTTTTT.